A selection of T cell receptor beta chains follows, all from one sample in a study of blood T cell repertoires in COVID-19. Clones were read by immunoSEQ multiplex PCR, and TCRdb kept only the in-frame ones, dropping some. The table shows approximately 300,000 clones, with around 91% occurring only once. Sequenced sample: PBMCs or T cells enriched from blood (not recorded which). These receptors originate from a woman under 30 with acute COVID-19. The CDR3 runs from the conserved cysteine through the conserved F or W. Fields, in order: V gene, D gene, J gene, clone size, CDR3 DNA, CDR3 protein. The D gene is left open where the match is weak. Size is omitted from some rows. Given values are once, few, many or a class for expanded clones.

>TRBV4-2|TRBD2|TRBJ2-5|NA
TGTGCCAGCAGCCACCCCGGGCGGAGCGGGAGGGGAGAGACCCAGTACTTC
CASSHPGRSGRGETQYF
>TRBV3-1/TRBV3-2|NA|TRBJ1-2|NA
TGTGCCAGCAGCCAAGTCCAGAACTATGGCTACACCTTC
CASSQVQNYGYTF
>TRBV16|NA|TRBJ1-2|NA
TGTGCCAGCAGCCAATTCGGGCAGGGCAATTATGGCTACACCTTC
CASSQFGQGNYGYTF
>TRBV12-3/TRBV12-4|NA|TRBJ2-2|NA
TGTGCCAGCAGACCACAGGGATCCGGGGAGCTGTTTTTT
CASRPQGSGELFF
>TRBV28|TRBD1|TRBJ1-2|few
TGTGCCAGCAGTCCCTCCGGGACAGGGGTTTCCGGCTACACCTTC
CASSPSGTGVSGYTF
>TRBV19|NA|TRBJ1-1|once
TGTGCCAGTAGTATAGCCCAATTGGGAGCCAGCACTGAAGCTTTCTTT
CASSIAQLGASTEAFF
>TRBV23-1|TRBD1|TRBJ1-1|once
TGCGCCAGCACTCTAATGAATAGCAGGGGGCGACGCACTGAAGCTTTCTTT
CASTLMNSRGRRTEAFF
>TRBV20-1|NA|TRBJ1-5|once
TGCAGTGCTAGTACCTTGGGGGAGGGAAGCCAGCCCCAGCATTTT
CSASTLGEGSQPQHF
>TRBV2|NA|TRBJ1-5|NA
TGTGCCAGCAGTGACCAGGTTAGCAATCAGCCCCAGCATTTT
CASSDQVSNQPQHF
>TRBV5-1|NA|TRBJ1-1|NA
TGCGCCAGCAGTTTGCTCGGTAGCACTGAAGCTTTCTTT
CASSLLGSTEAFF
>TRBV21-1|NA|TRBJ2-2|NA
TGTGCCAGCAGCAAAGGGGGGCAGAAAACGAACACCGGGGAGCTGTTTTTT
CASSKGGQKTNTGELFF
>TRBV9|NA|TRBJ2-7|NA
TGTGCCAGCAGCGTAGAAAATCGTCCCTACGAGCAGTACTTC
CASSVENRPYEQYF
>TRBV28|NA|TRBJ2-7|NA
TGTGCCAGCAGTTTAAGGAGGGAGCAGTACTTC
CASSLRREQYF
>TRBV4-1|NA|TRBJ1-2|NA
TGCGCCAGCAGCCAAGATAGGAGTGCCTATGGCTACACCTTC
CASSQDRSAYGYTF
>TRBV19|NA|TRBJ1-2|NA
TGTGCCAGTAGTCCTCCCACAGGCTATGGCTACACCTTC
CASSPPTGYGYTF
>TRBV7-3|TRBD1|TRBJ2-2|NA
TGTGCCAGCAGCCTGCCGGGACAGGGTTTCACCGGGGAGCTGTTTTTT
CASSLPGQGFTGELFF
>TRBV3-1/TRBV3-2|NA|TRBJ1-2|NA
TGTGCCAGCAGCGCCGACAGCTCCTGGGTCTACACCTTC
CASSADSSWVYTF
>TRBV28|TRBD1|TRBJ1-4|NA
TGTGCCAGCAGCCGGGGACAGGGTAATAGTGAAAAACTGTTTTTT
CASSRGQGNSEKLFF
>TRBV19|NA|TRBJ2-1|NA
TGTGCCAGTAGTACCATAGGGGTCTCCTACAATGAGCAGTTCTTC
CASSTIGVSYNEQFF
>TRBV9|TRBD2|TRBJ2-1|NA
TGTGCCAGCAGCGTCCCCGGACTAGCGGGAGTTGAGCAGTTCTTC
CASSVPGLAGVEQFF
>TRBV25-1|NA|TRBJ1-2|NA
TGTGCCAGCAGTGAATTCGGCTTAGGCGGAGGCTACACCTTC
CASSEFGLGGGYTF
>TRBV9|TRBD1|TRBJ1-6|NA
TGTGCCAGCAGCGAGACAGGGGGCAGCTCACCCCTCCACTTT
CASSETGGSSPLHF
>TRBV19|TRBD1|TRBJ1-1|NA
TGTGCCAGTAGCCATCCTGACAGGGGGCGAACTGAAGCTTTCTTT
CASSHPDRGRTEAFF
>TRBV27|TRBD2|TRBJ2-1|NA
TGTGCCAGCAGTCTGGGACTAGCGGGGGGCAATGAGCAGTTCTTC
CASSLGLAGGNEQFF
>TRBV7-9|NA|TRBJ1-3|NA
TGTGCCAGCAGCTTAGCCTCAGGGTGGTCTGGAAACACCATATATTTT
CASSLASGWSGNTIYF
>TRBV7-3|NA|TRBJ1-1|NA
TGTGCCAGCAGCCCCGGGACTTTCGGTTCAGGGGAAGCTTTCTTT
CASSPGTFGSGEAFF
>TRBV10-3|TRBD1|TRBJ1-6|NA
TGTGCCATCAGTGCTCACCAGACTACAGGGGGCGCATCCTATAATTCACCCCTCCACTTT
CAISAHQTTGGASYNSPLHF
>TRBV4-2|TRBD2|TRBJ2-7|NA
TGTGCCAGCAGCCAATCACTAGCGAATGCCTACGAGCAGTACTTC
CASSQSLANAYEQYF
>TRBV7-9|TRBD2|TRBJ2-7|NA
TGTGCCAGCAGCCCGTTGGGGAAGCGGGAGCGCTACGAGCAGTACTTC
CASSPLGKRERYEQYF
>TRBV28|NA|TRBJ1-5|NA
TGTGCCAGCATCCTGCGGGACCCTAACCGAAATCAGCCCCAGCATTTT
CASILRDPNRNQPQHF
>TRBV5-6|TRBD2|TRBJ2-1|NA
TGTGCCAGCAGCTTGCCCCTAGCGGGAGGATACAATGAGCAGTTCTTC
CASSLPLAGGYNEQFF
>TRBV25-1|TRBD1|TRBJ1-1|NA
TGTGCCAGCAGTGAACAGGGGGCTTGGGAGACTGAAGCTTTCTTT
CASSEQGAWETEAFF